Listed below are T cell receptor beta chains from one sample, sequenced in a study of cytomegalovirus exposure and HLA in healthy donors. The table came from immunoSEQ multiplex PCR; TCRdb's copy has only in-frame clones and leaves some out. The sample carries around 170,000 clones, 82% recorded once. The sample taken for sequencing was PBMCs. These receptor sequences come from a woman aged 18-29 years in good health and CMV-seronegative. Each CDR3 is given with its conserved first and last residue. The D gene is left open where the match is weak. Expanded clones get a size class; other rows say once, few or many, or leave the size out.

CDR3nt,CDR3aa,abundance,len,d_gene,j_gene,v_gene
TGTGCCACCAGCAGAGGTCGGGCCAGGGGGCTACGACAGCCCCAGCATTTT,CATSRGRARGLRQPQHF,.,17,TRBD1,TRBJ1-5,TRBV15
TGTGCCAGCAGTTTGGGTCAGGGGGCTGGCGAGCAGTACTTC,CASSLGQGAGEQYF,.,14,TRBD1,TRBJ2-7,TRBV27
TGTGCCAGCAGCGCGGTGTTAGCCAAAAACATTCAGTACTTC,CASSAVLAKNIQYF,.,14,.,TRBJ2-4,TRBV27
TGCGCCAGCAGATATACGACAGGTGAAAACTATGGCTACACCTTC,CASRYTTGENYGYTF,.,15,.,TRBJ1-2,TRBV5-1
TGTGCCAGCAGTGCCCACAGTGGAGAGACCCAGTACTTC,CASSAHSGETQYF,.,13,.,TRBJ2-5,TRBV6-1
TGTGCCAGCAGCGCCCACACAGGGGGAAACACCATATATTTT,CASSAHTGGNTIYF,.,14,.,TRBJ1-3,TRBV9
TGTGCCTCCAGCTTTAGTGGGCCTATACAAGAGACCCAGTACTTC,CASSFSGPIQETQYF,few,15,.,TRBJ2-5,TRBV5-8
TGTGCCAGCAGTTTATTCAGGGCCTCTGGGGCCAACGTCCTGACTTTC,CASSLFRASGANVLTF,.,16,.,TRBJ2-6,TRBV27
TGTGCCAGCATGGGACTAGCGGGTTCCGGGGAGCTGTTTTTT,CASMGLAGSGELFF,.,14,TRBD2,TRBJ2-2,TRBV2
TGTGCCGTCAAGACAGGGCTGAACACTGAAGCTTTCTTT,CAVKTGLNTEAFF,few,13,TRBD1,TRBJ1-1,TRBV6-5
TGTGCCAGCAGCAGGAGGCTATCCACAGATACGCAGTATTTT,CASSRRLSTDTQYF,once,14,.,TRBJ2-3,TRBV7-2
TGCGCCAGCAGCTTCCTGGGGGGTTCCTACGAGCAGTACTTC,CASSFLGGSYEQYF,.,14,.,TRBJ2-7,TRBV5-1
TGTGCCAGCAGGCCTAGCGGGAACCAAGAGACCCAGTACTTC,CASRPSGNQETQYF,.,14,TRBD2,TRBJ2-5,TRBV27
TGTGCCAGCTATAGCGGGAGGAACCAAGAGACCCAGTACTTC,CASYSGRNQETQYF,once,14,TRBD2,TRBJ2-5,TRBV6-5
TGTGCCAGCAGCTTGGCGACAGGGACGAACACCGGGGAGCTGTTTTTT,CASSLATGTNTGELFF,.,16,TRBD1,TRBJ2-2,TRBV5-6
TGCGCCAGCAGCTACAAAATACCAGGGGACAGCTCCTATAATTCACCCCTCCACTTT,CASSYKIPGDSSYNSPLHF,.,19,TRBD1,TRBJ1-6,TRBV5-1
TGTGCCATCCAAACCCCAAGCGGGAGGGCCTACGAGCAGTACTTC,CAIQTPSGRAYEQYF,.,15,TRBD2,TRBJ2-7,TRBV6-4
TGTGCCTGGAGTGCAGGTAGCGGAGAGCAAGAGACCCAGTACTTC,CAWSAGSGEQETQYF,.,15,.,TRBJ2-5,TRBV30
TGTGCCAGCAGTTTATTAGTCCAGCCCCAGCATTTT,CASSLLVQPQHF,.,12,.,TRBJ1-5,TRBV28
TGCGCCAGCAGCCAAGAAATCGGTCTAGGGGGGGGGAGAGAGCAGTACTTC,CASSQEIGLGGGREQYF,.,17,.,TRBJ2-7,TRBV4-1
TGCGCCAGCAGCTTGGATGGACAGAACACTGAAGCTTTCTTT,CASSLDGQNTEAFF,few,14,.,TRBJ1-1,TRBV5-1
TGTGCCAGCAGTGAAGGTCCCCAGGGAGGTGAGCAGTACTTC,CASSEGPQGGEQYF,.,14,.,TRBJ2-7,TRBV6-1
TGTGCCAGCAGCTGGAAAGGAGACTATGGCTACACCTTC,CASSWKGDYGYTF,.,13,.,TRBJ1-2,TRBV5-8
TGTGCCAGTACCGAGACCAGGGAAGGTGTTTGGGAAAAACTGTTTTTT,CASTETREGVWEKLFF,.,16,.,TRBJ1-4,TRBV19
TGTGCCAGCAGTATTGACGGGAGGAGCGAGCAGTACTTC,CASSIDGRSEQYF,.,13,TRBD2,TRBJ2-7,TRBV6-1
TGTGCCAGTAGTGTGTGGGACACTCAACGCCGGCAGCCCCAGCATTTT,CASSVWDTQRRQPQHF,.,16,.,TRBJ1-5,TRBV19
TGCAGCGTTTTTCTTTTGGCGGGAAGGGGGGGCGAGCAGTACTTC,CSVFLLAGRGGEQYF,.,15,.,TRBJ2-7,TRBV29-1
TGTGCCAGCAGCTTCACAGAGGGACTCACTGAAGCTTTCTTT,CASSFTEGLTEAFF,.,14,.,TRBJ1-1,TRBV5-8
TGCAGCGTTACCGGGGGTGTGAAGACCCAGTACTTC,CSVTGGVKTQYF,.,12,.,TRBJ2-5,TRBV29-1
TGTGCCAGTAGCACCGGGACAGGGGGATTGTTACGGACTGAAGCTTTCTTT,CASSTGTGGLLRTEAFF,.,17,TRBD1,TRBJ1-1,TRBV19
TGTGCCAGCTACCAGGACATTGACAGGGGGATGAACACTGAAGCTTTCTTT,CASYQDIDRGMNTEAFF,.,17,TRBD1,TRBJ1-1,TRBV19
TGTGCCAGCAGCTTAATGGGACAGGTTAAAAACATTCAGTACTTC,CASSLMGQVKNIQYF,.,15,TRBD1,TRBJ2-4,TRBV7-2
TGCGCCAGCAGCTTGGTCTCGTTAGCGGGCAAAGAGACCCAGTACTTC,CASSLVSLAGKETQYF,.,16,TRBD2,TRBJ2-5,TRBV5-1
TGTGCCAGTAGTATAGGGGGACTAGCTTATTCCTACGAGCAGTACTTC,CASSIGGLAYSYEQYF,once,16,TRBD2,TRBJ2-7,TRBV19
TGTGCCAGCAGCGCCCGGTATGATTACACTGAAGCTTTCTTT,CASSARYDYTEAFF,.,14,.,TRBJ1-1,TRBV9
TGTGCCAGCAGTGGATGGGACAGGGGGTCGGCTTTCTTT,CASSGWDRGSAFF,.,13,TRBD1,TRBJ1-1,TRBV28
TGTGCCAGCAGCCTCACAGGGGGGACACCTCAAGAGACCCAGTACTTC,CASSLTGGTPQETQYF,few,16,TRBD1,TRBJ2-5,TRBV14
TGTGCCAGCAGTGGCGGGTTTGTTGAGTTCTTC,CASSGGFVEFF,.,11,.,TRBJ2-1,TRBV27
TGTGCCAGCAGCTTGGGATCGGCAAGGGGCAATTCACCCCTCCACTTT,CASSLGSARGNSPLHF,.,16,.,TRBJ1-6,TRBV5-4
TGTGCCAGCAGTCCCGGGGAGACGAACACCGGGGAGCTGTTTTTT,CASSPGETNTGELFF,.,15,.,TRBJ2-2,TRBV7-7
TGTGCCAGCAGCCATCTAGCGGGAGGAATCGGGGAGCTGTTTTTT,CASSHLAGGIGELFF,.,15,TRBD2,TRBJ2-2,TRBV16
TGTGCCAGCTCACCTAATATGGAGGGCCTCTCTGGAAACACCATATATTTT,CASSPNMEGLSGNTIYF,.,17,.,TRBJ1-3,TRBV18
TGCGCCAGCAGCCTTCCCCCCGGACAGGGGGTATCTGAAGCTTTCTTT,CASSLPPGQGVSEAFF,.,16,TRBD1,TRBJ1-1,TRBV5-1
TGCGCCAGCAGTAGTCACGGGGTGAACACTGAAGCTTTCTTT,CASSSHGVNTEAFF,.,14,.,TRBJ1-1,TRBV10-2
TGTGCCAGCAGCCAAGCGGGGACTAGCGGCGATGATACGCAGTATTTT,CASSQAGTSGDDTQYF,few,16,TRBD2,TRBJ2-3,TRBV4-2
TGCAGTGCATATAGAAATGAAAAACTGTTTTTT,CSAYRNEKLFF,few,11,.,TRBJ1-4,TRBV20-1
TGCGCCAGCAGCTCTTCAAGACAGGGGAGGACAGATACGCAGTATTTT,CASSSSRQGRTDTQYF,.,16,TRBD1,TRBJ2-3,TRBV5-1
TGTGCCAGCTCACTCGGACAGAAGTCCTACGAGCAGTACTTC,CASSLGQKSYEQYF,.,14,.,TRBJ2-7,TRBV18
TGTGCCAGCAGCTGGACTAGCGGAAGCACAGATACGCAGTATTTT,CASSWTSGSTDTQYF,.,15,TRBD2,TRBJ2-3,TRBV14
TGTGCCAGCCGTCTGCTGACAGGGTTGGGCTATGGCTACACCTTC,CASRLLTGLGYGYTF,.,15,TRBD1,TRBJ1-2,TRBV2
TGTGCCAGCAGCATGGGAGGGGAGGAGACCCAGTACTTC,CASSMGGEETQYF,.,13,TRBD2,TRBJ2-5,TRBV7-3
TGTGCCAGCAGTGAAAACCTTTCGGTCTATGGCTACACCTTC,CASSENLSVYGYTF,.,14,.,TRBJ1-2,TRBV2
TGTGCCAGCAGTTGGAGGGGCAATGAGCAGTTCTTC,CASSWRGNEQFF,.,12,.,TRBJ2-1,TRBV27
TGTGCCAGCAGCCTCGGTATGGGACAGGGTTACAATGGGCAGTTCTTC,CASSLGMGQGYNGQFF,.,16,TRBD1,TRBJ2-1,TRBV5-6
TGTGCCAGTAGTTTTACGGGGTTAATCACTGAAGCTTTCTTT,CASSFTGLITEAFF,.,14,.,TRBJ1-1,TRBV19
TGTGCCAGCAGCGCTGACAGGGACTATGGCTACACCTTC,CASSADRDYGYTF,once,13,TRBD1,TRBJ1-2,TRBV7-2
TGCGCCAGCAGCTTGGCGTCAGCGGGCTACACCTTC,CASSLASAGYTF,.,12,.,TRBJ1-2,TRBV5-1
TGTGCCAGCTCACTACAGGGTGTGGGAAGAATCGGGGAGCTGTTTTTT,CASSLQGVGRIGELFF,.,16,.,TRBJ2-2,TRBV18
TGTGCCAGCAGTTTATGGCAGGGGGCAAACGAGCAGTACTTC,CASSLWQGANEQYF,.,14,TRBD1,TRBJ2-7,TRBV27